The clone carrying this TCR beta chain has at least ten counts. To make TCR beta libraries, researchers used iRepertoire HTBI primers and Arm-PCR of CDR3 regions. Using its own MiXCR run on the multiplex PCR reads, TCRdb lists one record per CDR3 protein. The table includes roughly 500,000 distinct CDR3 sequences, 13% detected once. This sample was taken from a study of regulatory T cells in long-lasting Graves disease. Stated time point: newly diagnosed GD, antithyroid drugs for less than 3 months. The TCR library was made from RNA that had been extracted from PBMCs in TRIzol. Under American Thyroid Association guidelines, Graves' disease was diagnosed. The CDR3 is 12 residues long. The germline V gene encodes CDR1 SQVTM and CDR2 ANQGSEA. Trimming took off 7 bases at V and 0 bases at J, with 7 bases between the two ends. The same sample was also studied in work on T cells in Graves' hyperthyroidism and ophthalmopathy. This second study says: A patient was excluded if there was uncontrolled infection, other autoimmune disease, pregnancy or lactation.

The receptor's source is a man aged 30-40 years with Graves disease. This rearrangement joins TRBV29-1 to TRBJ2-1; D is unresolved. The sample was peripheral blood mononuclear cells (PBMCs), taken at new diagnosis, from a patient treated with antithyroid drugs. This CDR3 reads CSASLSYNEQFF. CDR3 sequence (DNA): TGCAGCGCATCCCTCTCCTACAATGAGCAGTTCTTC.